A single sample gave rise to the 20 T cell receptor beta chains below, sequenced in a study of blood T cell repertoires in COVID-19 (dated by TCRdb to 2019 to 2021). Receptors were amplified or captured by the immunoSEQ multiplex PCR assay. As stored in TCRdb, this immuneACCESS dataset retains in-frame rearrangements with V and J assigned. A fraction of the clones does not appear; measured against another copy, unresolved V genes explain less than half of the discrepancy, and the remainder lacks a known reason. This sample comprises under 300,000 clones, 80% to 90% of them detected only once. Jointly, the top ten make up roughly 13% of the sample. The sequencing input was peripheral blood. The receptors were gathered from a woman in her 70s with COVID-19, enrolled during active disease.

The chain employs TRBV5-1 and TRBJ1-1; 7 bases are shared with TRBD1. With 5 bases clipped from V and 3 bases from J, the junction kept 7 bases outside the gene matches. The germline CDR1 and CDR2 sequences are SGHRS and YFSETQ. CDR3 length: 14 residues. The CDR3 region is CASRTGQSYTEAFF. DNA of the CDR3: TGCGCCAGCAGGACGGGACAGTCTTACACTGAAGCTTTCTTT.

V usage is TRBV29-1 and J usage is TRBJ1-2, with 12 nucleotides matching TRBD1. Losses at the gene ends were 5 bases for V and 4 bases for J; bases not matched to a gene: 8. The CDR3 extends over 15 amino acids. Germline-derived CDR1 and CDR2 are SQVTM and ANQGSEA. CDR3 coding DNA: TGCAGCGTTCTCCGGGACAGGGGGCTGGGCTATGGCTACACCTTC. This sequence encodes CSVLRDRGLGYGYTF.

The chain uses TRBV3-1 (or the pseudogene TRBV3-2) and TRBJ1-4; TRBD1 matches 9 bases. The CDR3 runs to 14 residues. The V segment lost 6 bases and the J segment 7 bases; nucleotides outside the gene matches: 6. Germline V gives CDR1 LGHDT, CDR2 YNNKEL (reference sequence). In DNA form, the CDR3 reads TGTGCCAGCAGTTACAGGGGGCAGGGTGAAAAACTGTTTTTT. It codes for CASSYRGQGEKLFF.

The gene calls are TRBV6-5 and TRBJ1-1; 7 bases are a match to TRBD1. The CDR3 loop spans 14 amino acids. Trimming cost V 5 bases and J 3 bases; bases outside gene matches: 6. In germline, CDR1 is MNHEY, CDR2 SVGAGI. DNA of the CDR3: TGTGCCAGCAGTCGGACAGGCGGGGACACTGAAGCTTTCTTT. Translating it yields CASSRTGGDTEAFF.

This chain uses TRBV5-1 with TRBJ2-3, with TRBD1 matching 12 bases. V lost 4 bases, J lost 2 bases, and 2 bases stayed unmatched. Per the germline V gene, CDR1 is SGHRS and CDR2 is YFSETQ. The CDR3 is 15 amino acids. The CDR3 protein is CASSQGQGATDTQYF. For the CDR3, the DNA is TGCGCCAGCAGCCAGGGACAGGGGGCCACAGATACGCAGTATTTT.

This clone was counted between two and nine times. V gene TRBV10-1 combines with J gene TRBJ2-7; 7 positions match TRBD1. V lost 3 bases and J lost 2; bases outside the gene matches: 4. CDR3 length equals 14 residues. CDR1 WNHNN and CDR2 SYGVQD come from the germline V gene (reference sequence). The CDR3 bases are TGCGCCAGCAGTGAAAGTCAGGGGGCCTACGAGCAGTACTTC. Amino acid sequence: CASSESQGAYEQYF.

CDR3: CASSQGQGGTYEQYF. The DNA of the CDR3 is TGCGCCAGCAGCCAAGGACAGGGTGGGACCTACGAGCAGTACTTC. The chain combines TRBV4-3 with TRBJ2-7; 7 bases map to TRBD1. V lost 1 base, J lost 2 bases, and 5 bases stayed unmatched. The V gene's germline CDR1 is LGHNA and CDR2 YSLEER. The CDR3 is 15 residues long.

This clone came up once. The chain carries TRBV5-1 and TRBJ2-1; the D gene is possibly TRBD2 (6 bases). V gave up 0 bases and J gave up 6 bases, with 13 bases separating them. The CDR3 has 15 amino acids. The germline CDR1 and CDR2 sequences are SGHRS and YFSETQ. The CDR3 protein is CASSLEGRGGNEQFF. The CDR3 bases are TGCGCCAGCAGCTTGGAGGGAAGGGGAGGCAATGAGCAGTTCTTC.

The rearrangement joins TRBV5-1 to TRBJ1-3; no clear D. Germline V CDR1 and CDR2: SGHRS, YFSETQ. The ends were cut back, 0 bases at V and 4 bases at J, with 8 bases in the middle. The CDR3 loop spans 14 amino acids. The CDR3 protein is CASSLGAQGNTIYF. The CDR3 nucleotides read TGCGCCAGCAGCTTGGGGGCACAGGGAAACACCATATATTTT.

The rearrangement joins TRBV13 to TRBJ1-2; 7 nucleotides agree with TRBD1. The junction had 5 bases not matched to a gene; V was cut back by 5 bases and J by 8 bases. The CDR3 runs to 12 residues. CDR1 is PRHDT and CDR2 is FYEKMQ in the germline V gene (reference sequence). DNA for the CDR3: TGTGCCAGCAGCAGACAGGGCCGGGGCTACACCTTC. This translates into CASSRQGRGYTF.

The J gene is TRBJ2-2, the V gene TRBV19, with D possibly matching TRBD2 (5 bases). CDR3 size: 14 residues. The germline gives CDR1 LNHDA, CDR2 SQIVND (reference sequence). V lost 7 bases to trimming and J lost 7 bases, with 16 bases between them. The CDR3 region is CASTSGRGSGELFF. The CDR3, as DNA: TGTGCCAGTACCTCAGGTCGGGGAAGCGGGGAGCTGTTTTTT.

The chain couples TRBV5-1 to TRBJ2-7, with no clear D. CDR1 and CDR2 (germline): SGHRS, YFSETQ. V lost 3 bases and J 3 bases, leaving 16 bases between the germline ends. This CDR3 contains 15 residues. This chain's CDR3 is CASSSPGGLNYEQYF. The CDR3 DNA is TGCGCCAGCAGCTCCCCAGGTGGGCTTAACTACGAGCAGTACTTC.

The rearrangement links TRBV7-2 to TRBJ2-4; D is uncertain. V was cut by 1 base and J by 0 bases, with 10 bases left in between. Germline V gene sequence: CDR1 SGHTA, CDR2 FQGNSA. This CDR3 has 16 amino acids. Written as DNA, the CDR3 is TGTGCCAGCAGCTTAGGCCAACTACTAGCCAAAAACATTCAGTACTTC. This codes for CASSLGQLLAKNIQYF.

This CDR3 is CASSVDGNTIYF. CDR3 DNA: TGTGCCAGCAGCGTAGATGGCAACACCATATATTTT. The chain joins TRBV9 to TRBJ1-3, with D unresolved. Trimming took off 0 bases at V and 7 bases at J, with 5 bases between the two ends. This CDR3 has 12 residues. Germline V gives CDR1 SGDLS, CDR2 YYNGEE.

The rearrangement links TRBV24-1 to TRBJ2-3, with 9 bases identical to TRBD2. Germline trimming cut 6 bases from V and 2 bases from J; bases unmatched to any gene: 2. CDR1 is KGHDR, CDR2 SFDVKD, per germline. The CDR3 covers 14 residues. In DNA, the CDR3 is TGTGCCACCAGTACTAGCGGGCACACAGATACGCAGTATTTT. It encodes CATSTSGHTDTQYF.

This chain links TRBV7-2 with TRBJ2-5; 7 nucleotides match TRBD1. The germline V gene has CDR1 SGHTA and CDR2 FQGNSA. After removal of 5 bases from V and 4 bases from J, the junction contained 10 bases not matched to a gene. This CDR3 has 15 residues. DNA of the CDR3: TGTGCCAGCAGCATAGGGGACAGCCTCAGAGAGACCCAGTACTTC. As protein: CASSIGDSLRETQYF.

The chain combines TRBV30 with TRBJ2-2; 11 nucleotides match TRBD1. There are 13 residues in the CDR3. The J segment lost 6 bases and the V segment lost 8 bases, leaving 5 bases of the junction unmatched. Germline CDR1 reads GTSNPN; CDR2 reads SVGIG (reference sequence). CDR3 nucleotides: TGTGCCACGGACAGGGGGCGGGCCGGGGAGCTGTTTTTT. It specifies CATDRGRAGELFF. Full variable domain (outside the CDR3, taken from reference TRBV30 and TRBJ2-2): SQTIHQWPATLVQPVGSPLSLECTVEGTSNPNLYWYRQAAGRGLQLLFYSVGIGQISSEVPQNLSASRPQDRQFILSSKKLLLSDSGFYLCATDRGRAGELFFGEGSRLTVL.

There are a few counts of this clone. The V gene is TRBV6-1, the J gene TRBJ2-1; 12 nucleotides match TRBD2. Germline CDR1 MNHNS, CDR2 SASEGT. V gave up 1 base and J gave up 7 bases; unmatched junction bases: 8. This CDR3 spans 17 amino acids. CDR3 residues: CASSEELAGGPRNEQFF. The CDR3 DNA follows: TGTGCCAGCAGTGAAGAGCTAGCGGGGGGGCCCCGGAATGAGCAGTTCTTC.

The rearrangement joins TRBV10-3 to TRBJ2-1; D ambiguous. The V and J ends lost 3 bases and 4 bases respectively, with 7 bases between them. The CDR3 consists of 13 residues. The germline gives CDR1 ENHRY, CDR2 SYGVKD. DNA of the CDR3: TGTGCCATCAGTGATGGCATGTACAATGAGCAGTTCTTC. Amino acid sequence: CAISDGMYNEQFF.

This chain uses TRBV7-3 with TRBJ2-5; D possibly corresponds to TRBD1 (6 bases). The germline V gene encodes CDR1 SGHTA and CDR2 FQGTGA. There are 12 residues in the CDR3. Trimming took off 5 bases at V and 4 bases at J, with 8 bases between the two ends. The CDR3: CASSPDRETQYF. CDR3 sequence (DNA): TGTGCCAGCAGCCCGGACAGAGAGACCCAGTACTTC.